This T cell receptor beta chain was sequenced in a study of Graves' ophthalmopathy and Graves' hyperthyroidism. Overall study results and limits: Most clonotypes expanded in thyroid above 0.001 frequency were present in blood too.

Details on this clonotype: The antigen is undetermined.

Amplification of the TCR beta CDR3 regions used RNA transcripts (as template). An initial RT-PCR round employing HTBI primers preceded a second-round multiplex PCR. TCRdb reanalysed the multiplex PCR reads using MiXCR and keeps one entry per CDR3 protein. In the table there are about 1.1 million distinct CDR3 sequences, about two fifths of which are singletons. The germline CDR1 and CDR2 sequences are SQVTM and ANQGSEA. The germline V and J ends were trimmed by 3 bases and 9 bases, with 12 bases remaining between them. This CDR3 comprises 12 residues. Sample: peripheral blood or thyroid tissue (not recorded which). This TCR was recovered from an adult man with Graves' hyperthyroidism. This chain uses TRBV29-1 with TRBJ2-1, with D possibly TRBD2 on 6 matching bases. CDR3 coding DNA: TGCAGCGTTGATTCTGGGGGGAGTGAGCAGTTCTTC. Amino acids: CSVDSGGSEQFF.